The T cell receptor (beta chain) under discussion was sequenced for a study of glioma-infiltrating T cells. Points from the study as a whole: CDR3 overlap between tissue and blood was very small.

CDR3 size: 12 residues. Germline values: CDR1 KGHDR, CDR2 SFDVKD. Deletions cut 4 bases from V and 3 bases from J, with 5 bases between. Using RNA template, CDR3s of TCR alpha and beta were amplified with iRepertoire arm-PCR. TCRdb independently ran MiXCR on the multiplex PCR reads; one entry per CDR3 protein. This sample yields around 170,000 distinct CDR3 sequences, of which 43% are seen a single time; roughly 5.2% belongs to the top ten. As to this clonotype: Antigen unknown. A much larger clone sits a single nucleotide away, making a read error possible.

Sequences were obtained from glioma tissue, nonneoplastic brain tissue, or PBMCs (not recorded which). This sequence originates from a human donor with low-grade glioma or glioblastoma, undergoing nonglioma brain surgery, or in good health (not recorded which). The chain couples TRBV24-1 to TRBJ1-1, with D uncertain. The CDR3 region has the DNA TGTGCCACCAGTGACACCGACACTGAAGCTTTCTTT. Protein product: CATSDTDTEAFF.